What follows are 9 T cell receptor beta chains derived from one specimen sequenced in a study of T cell changes during pregnancy in multiple sclerosis. The method was immunoSEQ multiplex PCR; TCRdb's version includes in-frame clones alone and lacks a portion of them. The sample records about 100,000 clones, approximately 93% being singletons. The input for sequencing was peripheral blood, taken after pregnancy. Source of these receptors: a female donor with multiple sclerosis, enrolled in a pregnancy study.

V is TRBV4-1 and J is TRBJ2-2; the match to TRBD2 covers 10 bases. V was pared by 0 bases and J by 5 bases, with 9 bases of the junction left unmatched. CDR3 size: 18 residues. In germline, CDR1 is MGHRA, CDR2 YSYEKL. The CDR3 spells CASSQDRASGSGTGELFF. The DNA for the CDR3 is TGCGCCAGCAGCCAAGATCGCGCTAGCGGGAGCGGAACCGGGGAGCTGTTTTTT.

The chain recombines TRBV7-2 with TRBJ2-3; D possibly corresponds to TRBD2 (6 bases). The CDR3 covers 17 residues. Trimming shortened V by 2 bases and J by 4 bases, and 19 bases separated the two germline ends. Germline V lookup: CDR1 SGHTA, CDR2 FQGNSA. The CDR3 DNA sequence: TGTGCCAGCAGCTTACCAGGTAGCGGCCCCCTCGCAGATACGCAGTATTTT. Its protein is CASSLPGSGPLADTQYF.

The J gene is TRBJ2-3, the V gene TRBV5-1, with 14 bases lining up with TRBD2. V lost 2 bases and J lost 4; bases outside the gene matches: 9. The CDR3 is 18 amino acids. The V gene's germline CDR1 is SGHRS and CDR2 YFSETQ. CDR3 amino acids: CASSFRLAGGPSADTQYF. CDR3 in DNA: TGCGCCAGCAGCTTTAGACTAGCGGGAGGGCCGAGCGCAGATACGCAGTATTTT.

The chain uses TRBV7-9 and TRBJ1-1, with 8 bases aligning to TRBD1. In germline, CDR1 is SEHNR, CDR2 FQNEAQ (reference sequence). V was pared by 5 bases and J by 5 bases, with 10 bases of the junction left unmatched. The CDR3 length is 15 residues. CDR3 coding DNA: TGTGCCAGCAGCCCGACAGGGGTTCGATCAACTGAAGCTTTCTTT. This codes for CASSPTGVRSTEAFF.

V and J are TRBV13 and TRBJ1-3, with D possibly being TRBD1 (6 bases). V lost 5 bases, J lost 2 bases, and 13 bases lay in between. CDR1 PRHDT and CDR2 FYEKMQ come from the germline V gene (reference sequence). The CDR3 is 15 amino acids. For the CDR3, the DNA is TGTGCCAGCAGCATCCCCACAGGGCCTGGAAACACCATATATTTT. This codes for CASSIPTGPGNTIYF.

The chain links TRBV5-8 to TRBJ2-2, with 8 bases that match TRBD1. Germline-derived CDR1 and CDR2 are SGHTS and YDEGEE. This CDR3 is built from 17 residues. Trimming cost V 4 bases and J 0 bases; bases outside gene matches: 8. CDR3: CASSRDYRGANTGELFF. DNA of the CDR3: TGTGCCAGCAGCCGCGACTACAGGGGGGCGAACACCGGGGAGCTGTTTTTT.

The chain is built from TRBV4-1 and TRBJ1-1, with TRBD1 matching 7 bases. The CDR3 totals 15 residues. Germline assignment: CDR1 MGHRA and CDR2 YSYEKL. The V gene end was trimmed by 0 bases and the J gene end by 1 base; junction bases not matched to a gene: 2. The CDR3 DNA follows: TGCGCCAGCAGCCAAGAGTACAGGGGGAACACTGAAGCTTTCTTT. As protein: CASSQEYRGNTEAFF.

The chain joins TRBV4-3 to TRBJ2-1; a possible D gene is TRBD2 (6 bases). Trimming cost V 1 base and J 0 bases, with 10 bases left between them. Germline-derived CDR1 and CDR2 are LGHNA and YSLEER. This CDR3 is built from 16 residues. The CDR3 is CASSQAAGVSYNEQFF. In DNA form, the CDR3 reads TGCGCCAGCAGCCAAGCAGCGGGTGTCTCCTACAATGAGCAGTTCTTC.

The chain recombines TRBV12-5 with TRBJ2-4, with TRBD1 identical over 9 bases. The germline CDR1 and CDR2 sequences are LGHNT and FRNRAP. Germline trimming cut 6 bases from V and 3 bases from J; bases unmatched to any gene: 18. CDR3 length: 19 amino acids. DNA of the CDR3: TGTGCTAGTGGCCCCTCCGGGACAGGGAGGGAATTAGGCAAAAACATTCAGTACTTC. Its protein is CASGPSGTGRELGKNIQYF.